This paragraph covers one T cell receptor beta chain sequence. The antigen is undetermined. This entry belongs to a study of regulatory T cells in long-lasting Graves disease. Study-level results: Compared with new cases, persistent Graves' patients showed reduced TCR diversity.

As to time point: persistent/refractory GD, antithyroid drugs over 5 years with positive TRAb. Following extraction of RNA from PBMCs, that RNA was used to make the TCR library. HTBI primers from iRepertoire and Arm-PCR of CDR3 regions yielded the TCR beta libraries. Each CDR3 protein is one row after TCRdb ran MiXCR on the multiplex PCR reads. This table has around 460,000 distinct CDR3 sequences, 22% appearing once. The CDR3 spans 13 residues. The germline gives CDR1 MNHEY, CDR2 SVGEGT. J lost 7 bases, V lost 2 bases, and 4 bases had no gene match. Here the sequenced sample was peripheral blood mononuclear cells (PBMCs), taken when the disease was refractory, from a patient treated with antithyroid drugs. The chain recombines TRBV6-2 or TRBV6-3 with TRBJ1-1; 7 bases match TRBD1. The source is a female donor with Graves disease. CDR3 coding DNA: TGTGCCAGCAGTTACGTCACAGGGGTTGAAGCTTTCTTT. It specifies CASSYVTGVEAFF.